Listed here is a single TCR beta chain. What antigen it recognizes has not been identified. There are no base qualities to consult, and no much larger clone falls within one base. These data are taken from a study of cytomegalovirus exposure and HLA in healthy donors (dated by TCRdb to 2017 to 2019). A note on the overall study: An earlier analysis of roughly 500 of the donors reported more than 250 Gb of sequence data and around 120 million unique TCR beta sequences from roughly 180 million T cells. Alongside the repertoire data, information on donor age, sex, ethnicity and CMV serostatus was compiled. The study aimed to test whether cataloging public T cell receptors could reveal signatures of past pathogen exposure. A separate validation cohort of roughly 130 different subjects was used in addition to the roughly 700-subject first cohort. On average, roughly 250,000 unique TCR beta nucleotide sequences were sequenced per donor among a few hundred genotyped donors of the cohort, with around 19% of those sequences being non-productive. Roughly five DR-DQ haplotypes were handled as single units for association and clustering because linkage in the cohort was strong. In a later analysis, previously published TCR beta repertoires from 670 or so donors were re-analyzed and high-resolution HLA genotyping was added so that TCR occurrence patterns could be studied. Typing coverage varied by locus: 629-630 donors for A, B, C, DRB1 and DQB1; under 550 for DQA1; 600 to 610 for DPA1; approximately 450 for DPB1. An early release that covered 500 to 800 HLA-typed donors contained approximately 300 gigabases of sequencing data and around 85 million unique TCR sequences. In a later genetic analysis, genome-wide SNP genotypes for about three fifths of the roughly 670 donors were used, and that subset was treated as a discovery cohort. In an earlier analysis of over 550 of the donors, high-throughput TCR beta sequencing was used to judge whether each TCR beta V gene segment behaved as functional or pseudogenic. Of the approximately 400 genotyped donors, approximately 80% fell in the genetic ancestry cluster associated with self-reported Caucasian donors. The study combined high-throughput TCR immunosequencing, statistical association of individual TCRs with disease status, and machine learning to predict cytomegalovirus infection status. Class I and class II HLA loci were covered by the typing at four-digit resolution. The study used immunosequencing to profile the T cell repertoires of approximately 690 subjects and linked those repertoires to cytomegalovirus serostatus. In the later analysis, no new phenotypic data were used to find candidate immune exposures; instead, reliance was placed on TCR beta sequences and their occurrence across donors. All discovery cohort repertoires had been generated using a single sequencing platform.

The library was produced with the immunoSEQ multiplex PCR assay. For the multiplex PCR, a mixture combining 60 forward primers for TCR Vbeta segments and 13 reverse primers for TCR Jbeta segments was used. The CDR3 region of rearranged TCR beta genes was amplified from genomic DNA by a multiplex PCR assay. The amplified TCR beta libraries were sequenced on the Illumina HiSeq System as 87-base-pair reads. The authors' analysis ran thus. In a later analysis, 70 million to 95 million unique TCR beta chains were counted across the 500 to 850 repertoires, and roughly 11 million of these chains were shared by at least two donors. Raw reads were error-corrected and collapsed into unique sequences by a nearest-neighbor algorithm in which closely related sequences were merged to remove PCR and sequencing errors. Alignment of CDR3 sequences to IMGT reference sequences was used to assign V, D and J gene segments. Each retained sequence needed at least a six-nucleotide match to both a V gene segment and a J gene segment. A rearrangement counted as productive if the CDR3 had no stop codons and remained in frame with V and J, and every other rearrangement counted as non-productive. Following IMGT convention, CDR3 was defined as the stretch from the second conserved V-encoded cysteine to the conserved J-encoded phenylalanine. The earlier analysis of some 580 of the donors excluded any sequence lacking an unambiguous match to a single V gene segment. In an earlier analysis of several hundred of the donors, V segments were called functional above 56.7% productive rearrangements and were called segregating when the between-donor standard deviation exceeded 5%. To diagnose cytomegalovirus status from the catalog of TCR beta chain sequences, a statistical classification framework was built. In a later analysis, V and J genes were assigned by comparing TCR nucleotide sequences against IMGT/GENE-DB human TR gene sequences. A later analysis assigned CDR3 sequences and most-parsimonious VDJ recombination scenarios with the TCRdist pipeline. In a later analysis, every TCR beta chain was defined by the combination of its CDR3 amino acid sequence and its V-gene family, and reads without a unique V-gene family were dropped. In a later analysis, approximately 590 highly shared, low-generation-probability nucleotide sequences were removed to address suspected cross-contamination and a sequencing artifact. In a later analysis, a clonal expansion index was calculated for each public chain from normalized within-repertoire ranks of inferred template counts. A later analysis computed generation probabilities with a VDJ recombination model fitted to out-of-frame rearrangements, and checked the results against IGoR. In a later analysis, hypergeometric tests were used to score TCR-TCR, TCR-HLA and TCR-CMV co-occurrence, with a repertoire-size bias correction applied to TCR pairs. False discovery rates were estimated in a later analysis by permuting HLA or CMV assignments 20 times. In a later analysis, co-occurring TCRs were grouped using DBSCAN, with TCRdist sequence similarity added in when clustering inside HLA-allele-positive subsets. Repertoires with fewer than 30,000 or more than 120,000 public chains were left out of co-occurrence clustering, as were about 5 repertoires with anomalous nucleotide sharing. TCRdb mirrors the immuneACCESS table, restricted to in-frame sequences. Some clones are absent from its copies; in checked studies, under half trace to an unresolved V gene, and the reason for the others is unknown. The V and J calls and clone size come from that table; D and trimming were worked out from the DNA. The sample data list about 220,000 clones, and around 80% of these were observed just once. 4.5% to 7% of the sample rests with the top ten.

Looking up the germline V gene yields CDR1 MGHRA and CDR2 YSYEKL. V is pruned by 4 bases and J by 4 bases, leaving 7 bases of the junction without a gene match. The CDR3 goes from the cysteine to the phenylalanine over 16 residues. Just CDR3 DNA is preserved here, 48 bases in frame from base 1. The cohort was made up of approximately 670 healthy bone marrow donors. Cohort members were all nominally healthy when sampled, although unrecorded immune exposures were likely present. The donor tested CMV seropositive, placing the donor among the 250 to 350 seropositive members of the cohort. Each donor provided a peripheral blood sample, and peripheral blood mononuclear cells were used for TCR beta sequencing. The Qiagen DNeasy Blood Extraction Kit was used to extract genomic DNA from the blood cell samples. On the study overall, not on this receptor specifically: Three of the identified cytomegalovirus-associated TCR beta chains were confirmed in vitro to be specific for cytomegalovirus antigens. Because some donors lacked HLA typing at each locus, the association tests relied only on the typed subset. In a later analysis, HLA-associated TCR beta chains were found to be more clonally expanded and to have lower generation probabilities than equally common non-associated chains. Most TCR sequences were seen in very few donors, while some public TCRs were found in many individuals. According to a later genetic analysis, donors in an Asian-associated ancestry cluster had fewer N-insertions in productive TCRs than the roughly 670-donor mean. Roughly uniform sequencing depth across donors was assumed in presence/absence analyses, although this assumption may not hold. The authors suggested that the approach could potentially be generalized to other disease states and immunological phenotypes. Correlated functional status among segregating V segments might reflect linkage disequilibrium, but an unknown experimental factor could not be ruled out. Several of the top co-occurrence clusters appeared to be linked to parvovirus B19, influenza, CMV and Epstein-Barr virus, according to a later analysis. Assigning TCR associations to individual alleles was difficult when HLA alleles, especially DR and DQ, strongly co-occurred. Immune exposure information for the cohort was limited to CMV serostatus. The classifier was reported to diagnose cytomegalovirus status with high specificity and sensitivity in both the original cohort and the validation cohort. In an earlier analysis of 587 of the donors, most TCR beta V segments appeared in productive rearrangements about 87% or about 30% of the time, broadly matching IMGT annotations. A further reported finding was that TCR beta sequences accurately predicted the HLA-A and HLA-B alleles for most subjects in the first cohort. In a later genetic analysis, a missense DCLRE1C variant was associated with V-gene and J-gene trimming of TCR beta chains, and the association was replicated in an independent cohort. This cohort had only TCR beta chains sequenced, and the lack of alpha or paired-chain data limited which features could be detected. The study gave a list of roughly 150 TCR beta chains associated with cytomegalovirus. Most CMV-associated TCR beta chains appeared to be HLA-restricted in a later analysis, and the HLA associations seemed to be driven largely by CMV exposure. According to a later analysis, TCR association rates differed among HLA loci, with DRB1 alleles showing the most associated TCRs and HLA-C alleles showing the fewest. A cluster of highly shared sequence variants was judged likely to be a technical artifact of the sequencing pipeline. Some IMGT-functional V segments, including TRBV6-2 and TRBV6-3, could not be told apart with the 87-base-pair reads, so those segments were excluded. The earlier analysis of fewer than 750 of the donors excluded 15 to 20 rarely observed V segments, including chromosome 9 orphons, because counts were too low. Specific HLA alleles were associated with roughly 16,000 TCR beta sequences at a false discovery rate of 0.05 in a later analysis.

The specimen sequenced was PBMCs. The chain is encoded by TRBV4-1 joined to TRBJ2-5, with 12 bases in between that match TRBD2. This TCR was recovered from a man aged 35 to 55 in good health and CMV-seropositive. The CDR3 reads CASSLRLAGAGETQYF. Read as DNA, the sequence is TGCGCCAGCAGCCTCCGACTAGCGGGAGCGGGAGAGACCCAGTACTTC.